Listed below are T cell receptor beta chains from one sample, sequenced in a study of shared clonotypes between healthy human individuals. Measured with immunoSEQ multiplex PCR; TCRdb has only the in-frame clones, and not every one. The table records roughly 700,000 clones, 90% of them present only once. The sample was memory CD8+ T cells from PBMCs. The receptors here all came from a man aged 18-30 years in good health. Some clones in this sample may be carry-over from other donors' samples. Both conserved end residues are part of each CDR3. Where a row states a size, it is once, few, many or the class of an expanded clone; other rows omit it.

size | V | CDR3
NA | TRBV30 | CAWSRTSGRLREQFF
NA | TRBV27 | CASRYRGYNEQFF
NA | TRBV4-2 | CASSPRDLTDTQYF
NA | TRBV7-9 | CASSLPGPQETQYF
NA | TRBV7-9 | CASSLTGTEFAQPQHF
once | TRBV28 | CASSGEAQHF
NA | TRBV13 | CASSRSDSASYEQYF
NA | TRBV5-6 | CASSLPSGIIYEQYF
NA | TRBV6-5 | CASSYSSSQASYEQYF
NA | TRBV28 | CASSYGIYGTSGLNTDTQYF
NA | TRBV7-9 | CASSLGPGGGTNYGYTF
NA | TRBV27 | CASSPGPSYYGYTF
once | TRBV5-5 | CASRVSGRSGEQFF
NA | TRBV4-3 | CASSQGWGTYEQYF
NA | TRBV7-9 | CASSFPVETQYF
NA | TRBV4-3 | CASSQDPTGGYGYTF
NA | TRBV5-1 | CASSLSLRGRYEQYF
NA | TRBV19 | CASSITTGFSYEQYF
NA | TRBV27 | CASSLGEGFIRPYEQYF
NA | TRBV7-9 | CASSPGTGDQETQYF
NA | TRBV29-1 | CSVELGRGSGEAFF